This T cell receptor (beta chain) was sequenced for a study of blood T cell repertoires in COVID-19. Across the whole study: The United States, Italy and Spain supplied acute and convalescent COVID-19 samples. PBMCs, B-cell-depleted T cells, or T cells provided the cDNA or gDNA that made up the material.

Original data processing: Cell counts per sample came from amplifying reference gene primers. TCRdb's copy holds only in-frame clones and misses some; the assay was immunoSEQ multiplex PCR. That table gives V, J and clone size, and the DNA gave D and trimming. The data hold 250,000 to 300,000 clones, with 70% to 90% observed a single time. This CDR3 has 13 amino acids. V trimming: 6 bases; J trimming: 8 bases; junction bases outside the gene matches: 7. Germline CDR1 and CDR2: SEHNR and FQNEAQ (reference sequence). Sequences were obtained from peripheral blood. This chain uses TRBV7-9 with TRBJ2-1; the match to TRBD2 covers 7 bases. This receptor was obtained from a woman between 65 and 79 years old with acute or convalescent COVID-19. The CDR3 region has the DNA TGTGCCAGCAGTCGGGACTATATCGATGAGCAGTTCTTC. Amino acids: CASSRDYIDEQFF.